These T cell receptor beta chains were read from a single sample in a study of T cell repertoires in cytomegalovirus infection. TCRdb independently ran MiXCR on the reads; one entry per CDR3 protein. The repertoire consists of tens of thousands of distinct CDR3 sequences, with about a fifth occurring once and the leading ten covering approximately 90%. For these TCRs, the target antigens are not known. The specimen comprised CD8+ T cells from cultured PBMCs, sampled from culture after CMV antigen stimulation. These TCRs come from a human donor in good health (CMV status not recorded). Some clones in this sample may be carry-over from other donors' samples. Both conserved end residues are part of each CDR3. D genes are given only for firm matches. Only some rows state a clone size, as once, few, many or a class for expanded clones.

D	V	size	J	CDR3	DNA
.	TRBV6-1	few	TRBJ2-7	CASTRGLPDEQYF	TGTGCCAGCACCCGGGGGTTGCCGGACGAGCAGTACTTC
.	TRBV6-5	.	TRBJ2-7	CASSYRRAYEQYF	TGTGCCAGCAGTTACAGGAGGGCCTACGAGCAGTACTTC
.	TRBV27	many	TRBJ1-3	CASSLGPSGNTIYF	TGTGCCAGCAGTTTGGGACCCTCTGGAAACACCATATATTTT
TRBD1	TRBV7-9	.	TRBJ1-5	CATEPGAPRDRANQPQHF	TGTGCCACCGAACCTGGAGCCCCCAGGGACAGGGCCAATCAGCCCCAGCATTTT
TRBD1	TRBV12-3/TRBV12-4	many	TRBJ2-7	CASSPLDRGYEQYF	TGTGCCAGCAGTCCACTCGACAGGGGCTACGAGCAGTACTTC
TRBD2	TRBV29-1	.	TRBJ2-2	CSVEGRGGTGELFF	TGCAGCGTTGAAGGGCGGGGGGGCACCGGGGAGCTGTTTTTT
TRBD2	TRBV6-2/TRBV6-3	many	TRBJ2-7	CASRQREWGEQYF	TGTGCCAGCAGACAGCGGGAGTGGGGCGAGCAGTACTTC
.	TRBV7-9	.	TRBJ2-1	CASSFGANEQFF	TGTGCCAGCAGCTTCGGGGCAAATGAGCAGTTCTTC
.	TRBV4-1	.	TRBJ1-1	CASSQDRGWRMNTEAFF	TGCGCCAGCAGCCAAGACAGAGGTTGGAGAATGAACACTGAAGCTTTCTTT
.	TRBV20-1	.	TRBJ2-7	CSASREYEQYF	TGCAGTGCTAGTAGGGAATACGAGCAGTACTTC
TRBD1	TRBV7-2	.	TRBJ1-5	CASSPGPGQSNQPQHF	TGTGCCAGCAGCCCCGGACCGGGACAGAGCAATCAGCCCCAGCATTTT
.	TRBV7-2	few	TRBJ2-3	CASSPPGLTDTQYF	TGTGCCAGCAGCCCCCCAGGATTAACGGATACGCAGTATTTT
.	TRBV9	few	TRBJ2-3	CASGGNTQYF	TGTGCCAGCGGAGGGAATACGCAGTATTTT
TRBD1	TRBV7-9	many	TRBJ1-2	CASSPSRDRVNGYTF	TGTGCCAGCAGCCCGTCCCGGGACAGGGTGAATGGCTACACCTTC
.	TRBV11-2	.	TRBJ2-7	CASSWRQVDEQYF	TGTGCCAGCAGCTGGCGACAGGTAGACGAGCAGTACTTC
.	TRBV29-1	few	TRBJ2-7	CSVAPREYEEYF	TGCAGCGTAGCCCCCCGGGAATACGAGGAGTACTTC
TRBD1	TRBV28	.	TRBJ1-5	CASSPGQGFNQPQHF	TGTGCCAGCAGTCCGGGACAGGGCTTCAATCAGCCCCAGCATTTT
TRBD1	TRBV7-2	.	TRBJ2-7	CASSLGGTGYYEQYF	TGTGCCAGCAGCTTAGGCGGGACAGGGTACTACGAGCAGTACTTC
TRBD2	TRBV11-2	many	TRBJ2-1	CASSAVASGGSYNEQFF	TGTGCCAGCAGCGCAGTGGCTAGCGGCGGGTCCTACAATGAGCAGTTCTTC
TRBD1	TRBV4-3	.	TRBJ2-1	CASSQVGTDNEQFF	TGCGCCAGCAGCCAAGTCGGGACAGACAATGAGCAGTTCTTC
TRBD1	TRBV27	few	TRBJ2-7	CASSPLLDRESYEQYF	TGTGCCAGCAGTCCCTTGCTCGACAGGGAGAGTTACGAGCAGTACTTC
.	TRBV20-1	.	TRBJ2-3	CSARDEVAESSTDTQYF	TGCAGTGCTAGAGATGAGGTAGCGGAATCTAGCACAGATACGCAGTATTTT
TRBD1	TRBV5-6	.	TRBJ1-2	CASSWDRGAGYTF	TGTGCCAGCAGCTGGGACAGGGGCGCTGGCTACACCTTC
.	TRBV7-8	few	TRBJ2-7	CASSPEQDPYYEQYF	TGTGCCAGCAGCCCCGAACAGGATCCTTACTACGAGCAGTACTTC
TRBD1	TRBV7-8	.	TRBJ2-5	CASSTAGTAKETQYF	TGTGCCAGCAGTACAGCCGGGACAGCAAAAGAGACCCAGTACTTC
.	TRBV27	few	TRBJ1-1	CASSSTRPVYAEAFF	TGTGCCAGCAGTTCTACCCGACCGGTGTACGCTGAAGCTTTCTTT
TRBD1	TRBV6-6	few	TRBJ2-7	CATTGTGLNEQYF	TGTGCCACAACCGGGACAGGGCTCAACGAGCAGTACTTC
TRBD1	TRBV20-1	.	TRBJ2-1	CSARDSGQGVINEQFF	TGCAGTGCTAGAGACTCGGGACAGGGGGTGATCAATGAGCAGTTCTTC
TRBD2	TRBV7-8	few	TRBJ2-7	CASSLDAGGGEQYF	TGTGCCAGCAGCTTAGATGCGGGAGGGGGCGAGCAGTACTTC
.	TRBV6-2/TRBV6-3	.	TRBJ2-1	CASGELRSYNEQFF	TGTGCCAGTGGAGAGCTCCGCTCCTACAATGAGCAGTTCTTC
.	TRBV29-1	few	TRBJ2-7	CSVVEGTSYEQYF	TGCAGCGTTGTGGAGGGAACCTCCTACGAGCAGTACTTC
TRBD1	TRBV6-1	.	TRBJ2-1	CASRPTGQGSYNEQFF	TGTGCCAGCAGACCCACGGGACAGGGTTCCTACAATGAGCAGTTCTTC
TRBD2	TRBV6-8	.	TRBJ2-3	CASSSPGGDKVVWYF	TGTGCCAGCAGTTCCCCCGGGGGGGATAAAGTCGTTTGGTATTTT
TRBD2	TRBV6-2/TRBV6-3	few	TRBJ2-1	CASSYKAGGMNEQFF	TGTGCCAGCAGTTACAAGGCGGGAGGGATGAATGAGCAGTTCTTC
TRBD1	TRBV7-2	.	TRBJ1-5	CASSPRQGINQPQHF	TGTGCCAGCAGCCCCAGACAGGGGATTAATCAGCCCCAGCATTTT
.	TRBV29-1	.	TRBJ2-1	CSVERWNEQFF	TGCAGCGTTGAACGTTGGAATGAGCAGTTCTTC
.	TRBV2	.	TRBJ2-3	CASRGSTDTQYF	TGTGCCAGCAGGGGAAGCACAGATACGCAGTATTTT
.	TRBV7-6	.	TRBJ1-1	CASSRGYTEAFF	TGTGCCAGCAGCAGGGGGTACACTGAAGCTTTCTTT
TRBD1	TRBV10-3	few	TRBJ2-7	CAISRDRELYEQYF	TGTGCCATCAGCCGGGACAGGGAGTTATACGAGCAGTACTTC
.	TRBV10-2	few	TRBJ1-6	CASSESPGSPLHF	TGCGCCAGCAGTGAGTCACCAGGTTCACCCCTCCACTTT
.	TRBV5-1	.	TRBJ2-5	CASSLNGRDQYF	TGCGCCAGCAGCTTGAACGGAAGGGACCAGTACTTC
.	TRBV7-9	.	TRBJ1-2	CASSLSAYPYGYTF	TGTGCCAGCAGCTTATCCGCCTACCCCTATGGCTACACCTTC
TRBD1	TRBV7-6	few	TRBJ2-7	CASSPTARGHEQYF	TGTGCCAGCAGCCCCACGGCCAGGGGGCACGAGCAGTACTTC
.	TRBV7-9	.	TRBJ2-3	CASSQGGDTQYF	TGTGCCAGCAGTCAGGGTGGAGATACGCAGTATTTT
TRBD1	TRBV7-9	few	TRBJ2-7	CASSLVSSDRGRFYEQYF	TGTGCCAGCAGCTTAGTCAGCTCAGACAGGGGGCGCTTCTACGAGCAGTACTTC
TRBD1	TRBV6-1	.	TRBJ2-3	CASTLDRGGDTQYF	TGTGCCAGCACCTTGGACAGGGGAGGCGATACGCAGTATTTT
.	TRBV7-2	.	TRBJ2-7	CASSLVPGYEQYF	TGTGCCAGCAGCTTAGTCCCAGGCTACGAGCAGTACTTC
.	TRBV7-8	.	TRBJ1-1	CASSFRVYTEAFF	TGTGCCAGCAGCTTTAGGGTATACACTGAAGCTTTCTTT
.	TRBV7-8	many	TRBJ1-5	CASSLDRAGFSNQPQHF	TGTGCCAGCAGCTTAGACAGGGCGGGTTTTAGCAATCAGCCCCAGCATTTT
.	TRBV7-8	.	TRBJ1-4	CASSPGPNNEKLFF	TGTGCCAGCAGCCCCGGACCCAATAATGAAAAACTGTTTTTT